These 18 T cell receptor beta chains were sequenced from one sample in a study of regulatory T cells in long-lasting Graves disease (TCRdb year 2021). Library construction relied on multiplex PCR. The reads were generated on an Illumina HiSeq 4000. To build TCR beta libraries, CDR3 regions were amplified by Arm-PCR using iRepertoire HTBI primers. TCRdb reran the public reads through fastp at Q25 and MiXCR, keeping productive beta chains. Rows are combined by CDR3 protein, so each entry shows the most common genes and DNA. Here the sample has about 350,000 distinct CDR3 sequences; 16% occur a single time. Clones ranked in the top ten supply 30% of the sample. Read against the paper, the sample's time point label means: newly diagnosed GD, antithyroid drugs for less than 3 months. For both TCR sequencing and RNA sequencing, RNA was extracted from PBMCs using TRIzol. The data also belong to a second study, concerning T cells in Graves' hyperthyroidism and ophthalmopathy.

This specimen was peripheral blood mononuclear cells (PBMCs), taken at new diagnosis, from a patient treated with antithyroid drugs. These receptor sequences come from a man between 40 and 49 years old with Graves disease. Donor details come from another sample of the same person, matched by shared clones.

This clonotype was observed at least ten times. The V call is TRBV7-9, the J call TRBJ1-1; D gene unclear. The germline CDR1 and CDR2 sequences are SEHNR and FQNEAQ (reference sequence). The ends were cut back, 1 base at V and 3 bases at J, with 9 bases in the middle. CDR3 size: 14 residues. As DNA, the CDR3 is TGTGCCAGCAGCTTAGAGAGTAGACACACTGAAGCTTTCTTT. This gives the protein CASSLESRHTEAFF. Full variable domain (rest looked up from reference TRBV7-9 and TRBJ1-1): DTGVSQNPRHKITKRGQNVTFRCDPISEHNRLYWYRQTLGQGPEFLTYFQNEAQLEKSRLLSDRFSAERPKGSFSTLEIQRTEQGDSAMYLCASSLESRHTEAFFGQGTRLTVV.

This clonotype has a count of ten or more. The gene calls are TRBV5-6 and TRBJ1-1, with D possibly being TRBD1 (5 bases). The germline CDR1 and CDR2 sequences are SGHDT and YYEEEE. The CDR3 spans 15 residues. Trimming cost V 4 bases and J 5 bases, with 18 bases left between them. The CDR3 protein is CASSLDFWGETEAFF. CDR3 coding DNA: TGTGCCAGCAGCCTGGATTTCTGGGGGGAAACTGAAGCTTTCTTT.

This chain uses TRBV11-2 with TRBJ2-2, with a tentative D call TRBD2 (6 bases). Germline CDR1 SGHAT, CDR2 FQNNGV. The CDR3 is 15 amino acids. Between the trimmed V and J ends, which lost 6 bases and 3 bases, there was a span of 14 bases. The DNA of the CDR3 is TGTGCCAGCAGGGGGGGTAGCTCGGACACCGGGGAGCTGTTTTTT. Translated: CASRGGSSDTGELFF.

This clonotype was detected many times. This chain joins TRBV15 and TRBJ2-7; possibly TRBD1 for D (5 bases). The V end was cut by 0 bases, the J end by 3 bases, with 12 bases between. The CDR3 covers 15 residues. CDR1 and CDR2 from the germline V gene are LNHNV and YYDKDF (reference sequence). CDR3 region: CATSRDFGQGYEQYF. The CDR3 DNA reads TGTGCCACCAGCAGAGATTTCGGGCAGGGCTACGAGCAGTACTTC.

This clonotype was picked up a small number of times. The V call is TRBV7-2, the J call TRBJ2-7; D ambiguous. The CDR3 has 15 amino acids. Between the trimmed V and J ends, which lost 1 base and 0 bases, there was a span of 10 bases. CDR1 and CDR2 (germline): SGHTA, FQGNSA. CDR3 loop: CASSLEILGSYEQYF. The DNA for the CDR3 is TGTGCCAGCAGCTTAGAGATCCTTGGCTCCTACGAGCAGTACTTC.

This clonotype was observed many times. The CDR3 spells CASITGTGAWGDRDTQYF. In DNA, the CDR3 is TGTGCCAGCATAACCGGAACAGGGGCGTGGGGGGATCGAGATACGCAGTATTTT. V is TRBV12-3 or TRBV12-4 and J is TRBJ2-3, with a possible D match to TRBD1 (7 bases). With 7 bases removed from V and 5 bases from J, the gap between germline ends came to 28 bases. The CDR3 extends over 18 amino acids.

This clonotype was recorded at least ten times. V is TRBV18 and J is TRBJ1-5; 8 bases map to TRBD1. The CDR3 is 14 amino acids. The germline CDR1 and CDR2 sequences are KGHSH and LQKENI. V lost 3 bases, J lost 7 bases, and 5 bases stayed unmatched. The CDR3 DNA follows: TGTGCCAGCTCACCGGACAGGGTAGGCCAGCCCCAGCATTTT. It codes for CASSPDRVGQPQHF.

The chain couples TRBV29-1 to TRBJ2-7, with D hard to call. The CDR3 totals 13 residues. V lost 6 bases and J 3 bases, leaving 15 bases between the germline ends. CDR1 is SQVTM and CDR2 is ANQGSEA in the germline V gene. The DNA of the CDR3 is TGCAGCGTCGAGAAAGACCGTGGCTACGAGCAGTACTTC. Translating gives CSVEKDRGYEQYF.

This clonotype was seen ten or more times. The chain couples TRBV7-9 to TRBJ2-3; D might be TRBD2 (6 bases). V was shortened by 2 bases and J by 4 bases, with 13 bases between the two germline ends. Germline loops: CDR1 SEHNR, CDR2 FQNEAQ (reference sequence). CDR3 length: 15 residues. CDR3 sequence (DNA): TGTGCCAGCAGCTTAAGCGGGTGGGTCCCAGATACGCAGTATTTT. It specifies CASSLSGWVPDTQYF.

The rearrangement links TRBV9 to TRBJ2-1; TRBD2 aligns across 11 bases. Germline trimming cut 0 bases from V and 4 bases from J; bases unmatched to any gene: 0. Germline V CDR1 and CDR2: SGDLS, YYNGEE. The length of the CDR3 is 15 residues. CDR3: CASSVGLAGYNEQFF. CDR3 in DNA: TGTGCCAGCAGCGTAGGACTAGCGGGGTACAATGAGCAGTTCTTC.

This clonotype was seen only a few times. The chain uses TRBV5-6 and TRBJ1-1; no firm D call. CDR1 and CDR2 (germline): SGHDT, YYEEEE. CDR3 length: 13 amino acids. Trimming removed 1 base from V and 4 bases from J, with 8 bases in between. CDR3 in amino acids: CASSLYKGTEAFF. The CDR3 DNA reads as TGTGCCAGCAGCTTGTACAAGGGCACTGAAGCTTTCTTT.

With respect to this clonotype: This may come from a read error, since a much larger clone is one base off. J is TRBJ2-7 and V is TRBV20-1, with D possibly TRBD2 on 5 matching bases. Germline loops: CDR1 DFQATT, CDR2 SNEGSKA (reference sequence). CDR3 length equals 14 residues. CDR3 DNA: TGCGGTGCTAGCCCCGGGTCTTGGGTCTACGAGCAGTACTTC. Translation gives CGASPGSWVYEQYF.

On this clonotype: With a much larger clone just one base away, this may be a read error. The J gene is TRBJ1-1, the V gene TRBV11-2, with D uncertain. Germline-derived CDR1 and CDR2 are SGHAT and FQNNGV. This CDR3 comprises 15 residues. In nucleotides, the CDR3 is TGTGCCATCAGCCCCCGGGTCAGGCCCGTCACTGAAGCTTTCTTT. It is translated as CAISPRVRPVTEAFF.

This clonotype occurred many times. The V call is TRBV9, the J call TRBJ1-4; 9 nucleotides align to TRBD1. Germline CDR1 SGDLS, CDR2 YYNGEE. The CDR3 contains 14 residues. Trimming cost V 3 bases and J 7 bases; bases outside gene matches: 4. The CDR3 protein is CASSEQGASEKLFF. The CDR3 DNA reads as TGTGCCAGCAGCGAACAGGGGGCGAGTGAAAAACTGTTTTTT.

The chain employs TRBV20-1 and TRBJ2-1; 9 bases map to TRBD2. The V gene end was trimmed by 6 bases and the J gene end by 4 bases; junction bases not matched to a gene: 16. This CDR3 is 17 amino acids long. Per the germline V gene, CDR1 is DFQATT and CDR2 is SNEGSKA (reference sequence). The CDR3 DNA reads TGCAGTGCGTACACTGTACTTAGCGGGGGTTTTTACAATGAGCAGTTCTTC. As protein: CSAYTVLSGGFYNEQFF.

This clonotype came up many times. The chain employs TRBV20-1 and TRBJ1-2; a possible D gene is TRBD1 (5 bases). V was shortened by 5 bases and J by 8 bases, with 12 bases between the two germline ends. CDR1 and CDR2 (germline): DFQATT, SNEGSKA (reference sequence). This CDR3 region has 11 residues. The CDR3 coding sequence is TGCAGTGCTCTCAGGGACCCGGGCTACACCTTC. Its protein is CSALRDPGYTF.

The V gene is TRBV4-3, the J gene TRBJ1-6; D is undetermined. The CDR3 runs 15 residues. Germline CDR1 LGHNA, CDR2 YSLEER. Trimming took off 0 bases at V and 4 bases at J, with 7 bases between the two ends. Written as DNA, the CDR3 is TGCGCCAGCAGCCAAGATAGCCAGTATAATTCACCCCTCCACTTT. It encodes CASSQDSQYNSPLHF.

At least ten counts were recorded for this clonotype. This sequence joins TRBV5-1 and TRBJ1-3, with unresolved D. CDR3 length equals 14 residues. The germline V gene has CDR1 SGHRS and CDR2 YFSETQ. V lost 0 bases, J lost 0 bases, and 4 bases lay in between. The CDR3 nucleotides are TGCGCCAGCAGCTTGGGCGTCTCTGGAAACACCATATATTTT. This sequence encodes CASSLGVSGNTIYF.